Detailed here is one TCR beta chain. Its antigen is as yet unknown. This sample stems from a study of cytomegalovirus exposure and HLA in healthy donors. With 60 Vbeta and 13 Jbeta primers, the PCR was carried out. Repertoires were generated with immunoSEQ multiplex PCR, while TCRdb's copy carries only in-frame clones and drops some. The sample lists around 110,000 clones; 55% to 75% were seen once. General study results and limits: A few chains tied to CMV proved CMV antigen-specific in vitro. A later analysis found that most CMV-associated TCR beta chains appeared HLA-restricted.

The sequencing sample was made of PBMCs. The TCR comes from a woman aged 35 to 49 in good health and CMV-seropositive.

CDR3 residues: CASTFTHARRQGELFF. The CDR3, as DNA: TGTGCCAGCACCTTCACTCATGCCCGGCGACAGGGGGAGCTGTTTTTT. The chain carries TRBV27 and TRBJ2-2; the D gene is possibly TRBD1 (5 bases). The V end lost 7 bases, the J end lost 8 bases, and 23 bases lay between the germline ends. CDR1 is MNHEY, CDR2 SMNVEV, per germline (reference sequence). The CDR3 loop spans 16 amino acids.